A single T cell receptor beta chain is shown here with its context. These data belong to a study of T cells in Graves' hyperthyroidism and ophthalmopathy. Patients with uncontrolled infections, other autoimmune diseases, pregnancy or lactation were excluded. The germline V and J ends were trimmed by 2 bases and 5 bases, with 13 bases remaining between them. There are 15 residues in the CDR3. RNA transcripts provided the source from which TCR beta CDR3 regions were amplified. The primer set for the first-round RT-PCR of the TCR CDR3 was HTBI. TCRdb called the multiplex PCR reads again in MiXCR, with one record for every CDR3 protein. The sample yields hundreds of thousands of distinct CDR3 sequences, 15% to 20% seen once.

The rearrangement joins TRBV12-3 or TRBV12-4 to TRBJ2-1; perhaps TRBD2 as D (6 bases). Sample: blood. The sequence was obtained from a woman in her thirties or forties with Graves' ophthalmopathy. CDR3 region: CASSLWLGEDNEQFF. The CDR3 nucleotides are TGTGCCAGCAGTTTATGGCTGGGGGAGGACAATGAGCAGTTCTTC.